A selection of T cell receptor beta chains follows, all from one sample in a study of blood T cell repertoires in COVID-19. Method: immunoSEQ multiplex PCR; TCRdb's copy keeps in-frame clones and lacks some. The table records 70,000 or so clones, around 87% of them present only once. Material for sequencing was peripheral blood. These receptors came from a woman between 18 and 29 years old with acute or convalescent COVID-19. CDR3s include the opening cysteine and the closing phenylalanine or tryptophan. A D gene is named only where the DNA matches it firmly. Clone size, where shown, is once, few, many, or a class for clones that have expanded.

size: -; J: TRBJ2-6; D: TRBD2; V: TRBV28; DNA: TGTGCCAGCAGTTACCCCGGGTCAGCGGGGCCCCGGGGGGCCAACGTCCTGACTTTC; CDR3: CASSYPGSAGPRGANVLTF
size: -; J: TRBJ2-1; D: -; V: TRBV6-1; DNA: TGTGCCAGCAGTGAACAGGGAGGAAGCTACAATGAGCAGTTCTTC; CDR3: CASSEQGGSYNEQFF
size: -; J: TRBJ2-7; D: -; V: TRBV27; DNA: TGTGCCAGCAGACTTGGGAGACGGGCTCAGGACGAGCAGTACTTC; CDR3: CASRLGRRAQDEQYF
size: -; J: TRBJ2-5; D: TRBD2; V: TRBV4-3; DNA: TGCGCCAGCAGCCGAACCCACCTAGGAGCGGGAGGGCAAGAGACCCAGTACTTC; CDR3: CASSRTHLGAGGQETQYF
size: -; J: TRBJ2-5; D: -; V: TRBV6-2/TRBV6-3; DNA: TGTGCCAGCAGCCAGGGTCAAGCGGGCCTCCGGGCGACCCAGTACTTC; CDR3: CASSQGQAGLRATQYF
size: -; J: TRBJ2-1; D: -; V: TRBV6-2/TRBV6-3; DNA: TGTGCCAGCAGTCGGGGGTCCCAGGGCTACAATGAGCAGTTCTTC; CDR3: CASSRGSQGYNEQFF
size: -; J: TRBJ2-6; D: -; V: TRBV30; DNA: TGTGCCTGGAGTGTAATTAGCTCTGGGGCCAACGTCCTGACTTTC; CDR3: CAWSVISSGANVLTF
size: -; J: TRBJ1-1; D: TRBD1; V: TRBV19; DNA: TGTGCCAGTAACTTCATTACAGGGGGAGGGTCTACTGAAGCTTTCTTT; CDR3: CASNFITGGGSTEAFF
size: -; J: TRBJ1-3; D: -; V: TRBV29-1; DNA: TGCAGCGTTGCGGCAGGGGTCGGAAACACCATATATTTT; CDR3: CSVAAGVGNTIYF
size: few; J: TRBJ2-1; D: TRBD2; V: TRBV4-1; DNA: TGCGCCAGCAGCCACCCAAGGGAGACTAGCGGGAGGTCCCCAAATGAGCAGTTCTTC; CDR3: CASSHPRETSGRSPNEQFF
size: -; J: TRBJ1-5; D: TRBD1; V: TRBV19; DNA: TGTGCCAGTAGCCCAACAGGGGGTGTAGCTCAGCCCCAGCATTTT; CDR3: CASSPTGGVAQPQHF
size: -; J: TRBJ2-7; D: TRBD1; V: TRBV6-5; DNA: TGTGCCAGCAGTTACTCTTTGGGACAGGGCTACGAGCAGTACTTC; CDR3: CASSYSLGQGYEQYF
size: -; J: TRBJ1-5; D: TRBD1; V: TRBV27; DNA: TGTGCCAGCAGTTTCGGACAGGGGAGGGTTAGCAATCAGCCCCAGCATTTT; CDR3: CASSFGQGRVSNQPQHF
size: -; J: TRBJ1-4; D: TRBD1; V: TRBV11-2; DNA: TGTGCCAGCAGCCGAACAGGGGGCGGTGTGACTAATGAAAAACTGTTTTTT; CDR3: CASSRTGGGVTNEKLFF
size: -; J: TRBJ1-5; D: TRBD1; V: TRBV28; DNA: TGTGCCAGCAGCCGCAGGGGGGACGGGGCCCAGCATTTT; CDR3: CASSRRGDGAQHF
size: -; J: TRBJ2-7; D: -; V: TRBV4-1; DNA: TGCGCCAGCAGCCAAGGGGCCCCGGACAGTAGGGTCTACGAGCAGTACTTC; CDR3: CASSQGAPDSRVYEQYF
size: -; J: TRBJ2-1; D: TRBD2; V: TRBV5-8; DNA: TGTGCCAGCAGCAGCGAGCGGGAGAGTTCCTACAATGAGCAGTTCTTC; CDR3: CASSSERESSYNEQFF
size: -; J: TRBJ2-3; D: -; V: TRBV25-1; DNA: TGTGCCAGCAGTGAATTGGCAGGGTTATCGGATACGCAGTATTTT; CDR3: CASSELAGLSDTQYF
size: once; J: TRBJ1-5; D: TRBD1; V: TRBV28; DNA: TGTGCCAGCAGTTTCAGGGGGGATGGCAATCAGCCCCAGCATTTT; CDR3: CASSFRGDGNQPQHF
size: -; J: TRBJ1-5; D: TRBD1; V: TRBV4-1; DNA: TGCGCCAGCAGCCCCGGACAGGGGGGGTATGGCAATCAGCCCCAGCATTTT; CDR3: CASSPGQGGYGNQPQHF
size: few; J: TRBJ2-7; D: TRBD1; V: TRBV6-5; DNA: TGTGCCAGCAGCACAGGGGGCCCACAGGGATACGAGCAGTACTTC; CDR3: CASSTGGPQGYEQYF
size: -; J: TRBJ2-7; D: -; V: TRBV11-2; DNA: TGTGCCAGCAGCCCTACCGCCGGGTCACCCTACGAGCAGTACTTC; CDR3: CASSPTAGSPYEQYF
size: -; J: TRBJ2-1; D: TRBD2; V: TRBV19; DNA: TGTGCCAGTAGTATCAGCGGGAGGGGTAACAATGAGCAGTTCTTC; CDR3: CASSISGRGNNEQFF
size: -; J: TRBJ1-1; D: -; V: TRBV2; DNA: TGTGCCAGCAGTCGCGGGGTCCACACTGAAGCTTTCTTT; CDR3: CASSRGVHTEAFF
size: -; J: TRBJ2-2; D: TRBD2; V: TRBV30; DNA: TGTGCCTGGAGCAAGCGGGGGACGAACACCGGGGAGCTGTTTTTT; CDR3: CAWSKRGTNTGELFF
size: once; J: TRBJ1-3; D: -; V: TRBV2; DNA: TGTGCCTCCCAGGGGTTCCCGGGAAACACCATATATTTT; CDR3: CASQGFPGNTIYF
size: -; J: TRBJ2-5; D: TRBD1; V: TRBV28; DNA: TGTGCCAGCAGCCCGGACAGGGGGCTCGAGACCCAGTACTTC; CDR3: CASSPDRGLETQYF
size: few; J: TRBJ1-2; D: -; V: TRBV28; DNA: TGTGCCAGCACCCCGGGGGGACATCACTCCTATGGCTACACCTTC; CDR3: CASTPGGHHSYGYTF
size: -; J: TRBJ2-1; D: TRBD2; V: TRBV12-5; DNA: TGTGCTAGTGGTTTGGTAGAAGCGGGAGTAATCAATGAGCAGTTCTTC; CDR3: CASGLVEAGVINEQFF
size: -; J: TRBJ2-1; D: TRBD2; V: TRBV27; DNA: TGTGCCAGCAGTCACACTAGCGTCTCCTACAATGAGCAGTTCTTC; CDR3: CASSHTSVSYNEQFF
size: -; J: TRBJ2-2; D: TRBD2; V: TRBV19; DNA: TGTGCCAGTAGTATTGGGGTAAAACTAGCGGAAGCCCCGGGCGTTTCCGGGGAGCTGTTTTTT; CDR3: CASSIGVKLAEAPGVSGELFF
size: -; J: TRBJ2-1; D: TRBD1; V: TRBV11-2; DNA: TGTGCCAGCAGCCGACCGGGACAGCTGAGCTCCTACAATGAGCAGTTCTTC; CDR3: CASSRPGQLSSYNEQFF
size: -; J: TRBJ2-7; D: -; V: TRBV29-1; DNA: TGCAGCGTTGGAGGCGATCCGGGAGTGGACGAGCAGTACTTC; CDR3: CSVGGDPGVDEQYF
size: -; J: TRBJ2-1; D: TRBD2; V: TRBV13; DNA: TGTGCCAGCAGCCCATGGGGACTAGCGGGGGGATCCTACAATGAGCAGTTCTTC; CDR3: CASSPWGLAGGSYNEQFF
size: once; J: TRBJ1-2; D: -; V: TRBV5-1; DNA: TGCGCCAGCAGCTTGCATATAGGAGGCACAGCTAACTATGGCTACACCTTC; CDR3: CASSLHIGGTANYGYTF
size: -; J: TRBJ1-4; D: -; V: TRBV6-5; DNA: TGTGCCAGCAGGGCAGTGGCGCAGGCAAATGAAAAACTGTTTTTT; CDR3: CASRAVAQANEKLFF
size: -; J: TRBJ2-3; D: TRBD1; V: TRBV4-3; DNA: TGCGCCAGCAGCCAAGACCCAGGGGGCGCTTTCACAGATACGCAGTATTTT; CDR3: CASSQDPGGAFTDTQYF